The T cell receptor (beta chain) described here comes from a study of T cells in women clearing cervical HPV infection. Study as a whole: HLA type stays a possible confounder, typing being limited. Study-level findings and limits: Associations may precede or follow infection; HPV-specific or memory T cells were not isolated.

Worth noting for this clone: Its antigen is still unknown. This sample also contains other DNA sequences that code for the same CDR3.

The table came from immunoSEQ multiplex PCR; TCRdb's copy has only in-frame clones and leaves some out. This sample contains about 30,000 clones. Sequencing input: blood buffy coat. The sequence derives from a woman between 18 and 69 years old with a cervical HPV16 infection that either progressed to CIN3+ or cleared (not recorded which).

Partial CDR3 DNA: TGCGCCAGCAGCATGGCCCCGGCCAGGTCCTCTGGAAACACC. Its protein is CASSMAPARSSGNT. The full CDR3 protein is CASSMAPARSSGNTIYF. The chain employs TRBV5-1 and TRBJ1-3; D is undetermined. Read data end 3 residues before the CDR3 end; the end is taken from the germline J gene. The CDR3 spans 17 residues. Trimming pared 4 bases from V and 0 bases from J, leaving 17 bases between. CDR1 and CDR2 (germline): SGHRS, YFSETQ.